This T cell receptor (beta chain) was profiled in a study of a mutant IDH1 vaccine in newly diagnosed glioma. Study-level background: Investigators started vaccination 4-6 weeks after radiotherapy alone, or with temozolomide cycles. At week 35 came visit V12, and visit V13 followed at week 47.

Method: immunoSEQ multiplex PCR; TCRdb's copy keeps in-frame clones and lacks some. Of tens of thousands of clones in the sample, about 86% were seen once. In the case of this clone: As yet, its antigen is unknown.

Time point reported: week 35, safety follow-up. Doses comprised 300 ug of mutant IDH1 20-mer peptide each, plus topical imiquimod. Germline-derived CDR1 and CDR2 are WSHSY and SAAADI. V shed 8 bases and J shed 7 bases, with 17 bases lying between them. This CDR3 comprises 13 residues. The chain has TRBV10-2 and TRBJ1-2; weak D call: TRBD1 (6 bases). The source is a woman aged 40 to 50 with glioma. Some clones in this sample may be carry-over from other donors' samples. This sample comprised PBMCs, obtained from a glioma patient whose treatment included an IDH1 peptide vaccine. The CDR3 spells CASRRDIGFGYTF. The CDR3 DNA sequence: TGCGCCAGCCGCCGGGACATCGGGTTTGGCTACACCTTC.